A single T cell receptor beta chain is shown here with its context. The source of the sample is a study of blood T cell repertoires in COVID-19. At the level of the study: Samples came from the United States, Italy and Spain, spanning acute and convalescent COVID-19. Sample material is recorded as cDNA or gDNA derived from T cells, B-cell-depleted T cells, or PBMCs.

The authors' processing: Amplifying reference gene primers gave estimates of nucleated cell counts. Repertoires were generated with immunoSEQ multiplex PCR, while TCRdb's copy carries only in-frame clones and drops some. D and trimming were read from the DNA, whereas the V and J calls and clone size are those reported in that table. Among about 200,000 clones listed, around 88% were seen once. CDR3 length: 14 residues. V gave up 4 bases and J gave up 3 bases; unmatched junction bases: 5. Germline V gene sequence: CDR1 WSHSY, CDR2 SAAADI. The clonotype originates from a woman aged 45-65 years with acute or convalescent COVID-19. Sequenced input: peripheral blood. The chain employs TRBV10-2 and TRBJ2-7; 8 nucleotides align to TRBD2. The CDR3 bases are TGCGCCAGCAGTGGGACTAGCCCAGGCTACGAGCAGTACTTC. It yields the protein CASSGTSPGYEQYF.